This TCR beta chain is drawn from a study of CD8+ T cells in alopecia areata. Comment on this clone: Its antigen is not identified.

V was clipped by 1 base and J by 0 bases; unmatched bases: 9. The V gene's germline CDR1 is MNHNS and CDR2 SASEGT. This CDR3 is 18 amino acids long. Extracted RNA was reverse transcribed into cDNA, the sequencing template. TCRdb keeps only in-frame clones here, not all; method: immunoSEQ multiplex PCR. The sample contains under 350,000 clones, roughly 60% of which appear only once. General observations from the study: Many expanded lesional clones stayed in scalp and blood while on tofacitinib.

Treatment given: oral pan-JAK inhibitor, 5-10 mg twice daily. It was from alopecia areata patients that lesional scalp punch biopsies and peripheral blood were collected. This clonotype was obtained from a human donor with alopecia areata. The sequences come from CD4+ T cells sorted from blood, collected at week 24, from a patient treated with tofacitinib. This chain joins TRBV6-1 and TRBJ2-4; 7 positions match TRBD1. The CDR3 nucleotides are TGTGCCAGCAGTGAAGAACGGGACAGACCTATAGCCAAAAACATTCAGTACTTC. Encoded protein: CASSEERDRPIAKNIQYF.